Below, 2 T cell receptor beta chains from the same sample are listed, as sequenced in a study of blood T cell repertoires in COVID-19. The table came from immunoSEQ multiplex PCR; TCRdb's copy has only in-frame clones and leaves some out. The sample consists of some 70,000 clones, approximately 79% of them appearing once. The sequencing sample was made of peripheral blood. These receptors all come from a woman between 45 and 65 years old with acute or convalescent COVID-19.

V gene TRBV4-2 combines with J gene TRBJ2-1; TRBD2 aligns across 10 bases. The CDR3 runs 16 residues. Germline V gives CDR1 LGHNA, CDR2 YNFKEQ. V shed 3 bases, J shed 4 bases, and the junction held 6 bases outside the gene matches. The CDR3 protein is CASSQLAGDPYNEQFF. CDR3 DNA sequence: TGTGCCAGCAGCCAGCTAGCGGGAGACCCTTACAATGAGCAGTTCTTC.

The genes are TRBV7-3 and TRBJ2-1; D is perhaps TRBD2 (6 bases). This CDR3 has 12 residues. Germline CDR1 SGHTA, CDR2 FQGTGA. The V end lost 4 bases, the J end lost 14 bases, and 15 bases lay between the germline ends. The CDR3: CASSSLAGPKFF. The CDR3 DNA reads as TGTGCCAGCAGCTCACTGGCGGGGCCGAAGTTCTTC.